These 9 T cell receptor beta chains were all obtained from the same sample, sequenced in a study of blood T cells in healthy people across ages. The second PCR ran about 6 to 12 cycles with a sample-barcoded 5' primer and J-beta primers. TCRdb processed the 5' RACE reads anew with MiXCR; each CDR3 protein has one entry. The table includes around 1,500,000 distinct CDR3 sequences, approximately 28% detected once. The sequenced material came from blood. These TCRs come from a woman aged 25 to 39 in good health.

The rearrangement joins TRBV4-1 to TRBJ1-2; D is ambiguous. V lost 1 base and J 2 bases, leaving 5 bases between the germline ends. The germline gives CDR1 MGHRA, CDR2 YSYEKL. CDR3 size: 13 residues. In nucleotides, the CDR3 is TGCGCCAGCAGCCAAGCCCTAAACTATGGCTACACCTTC. This translates into CASSQALNYGYTF.

A single count supports this clonotype. This may come from a read error, since a much larger clone is one base off. This rearrangement joins TRBV29-1 to TRBJ2-7; no firm D call. Looked up from germline, CDR1 is SQVTM and CDR2 is ANQGSEA. This CDR3 comprises 12 residues. V lost 5 bases and J lost 5, with 13 bases in between. The CDR3: CSVLPSNHEQYF. The CDR3 region has the DNA TGCAGCGTTCTCCCCAGCAACCACGAGCAGTACTTC.

This clonotype was recorded only once. This may be a read error: a much more frequent sequence differs by one nucleotide. J is TRBJ2-7 and V is TRBV12-3 or TRBV12-4, with D maybe TRBD2 (5 bases). The DNA matches TRBJ2-5 better at its end, which makes the J call doubtful. The CDR3 covers 13 residues. The CDR3 loop reads CASRPGIVETQYF. The DNA for the CDR3 is TGTGCCAGCAGACCCGGGATAGTAGAGACCCAGTACTTC.

The V and J genes are TRBV3-1 and TRBJ2-3; tentative D call: TRBD2 (6 bases). The CDR3 spans 15 residues. Germline V lookup: CDR1 LGHDT, CDR2 YNNKEL (reference sequence). The V end lost 4 bases, the J end lost 6 bases, and 17 bases lay between the germline ends. CDR3 DNA sequence: TGTGCCAGCAGCCGACTCGCGAGGGAGGCGGATACGCAGTATTTT. Amino acids: CASSRLAREADTQYF.

In DNA form, the CDR3 reads TGTGCCACCAGCACCGTGGAGCTCTCTGGAAACACCATATATTTT. This gives the protein CATSTVELSGNTIYF. This chain uses TRBV15 with TRBJ1-3, with D unclear. CDR1 LNHNV and CDR2 YYDKDF come from the germline V gene (reference sequence). The CDR3 runs to 15 residues. The ends were cut back, 4 bases at V and 0 bases at J, with 10 bases in the middle.

The J gene is TRBJ1-6, the V gene TRBV20-1; D unclear. Looked up from germline, CDR1 is DFQATT and CDR2 is SNEGSKA (reference sequence). V lost 0 bases and J 9 bases, leaving 12 bases between the germline ends. The CDR3 is 14 residues long. CDR3 sequence: CSARDMRDGSPLHF. CDR3 DNA: TGCAGTGCTAGAGATATGAGGGATGGTTCACCCCTCCACTTT.

This clonotype was seen only a few times. This rearrangement joins TRBV20-1 to TRBJ1-4; the D is unclear. CDR3 size: 14 residues. Looked up from germline, CDR1 is DFQATT and CDR2 is SNEGSKA (reference sequence). The V end lost 0 bases, the J end lost 7 bases, and 12 bases lay between the germline ends. Here the CDR3 DNA reads TGCAGTGCTAGAGACGTAGGTTTCGGTGAAAAACTGTTTTTT. Amino acid sequence: CSARDVGFGEKLFF.

The table lists this clonotype with many counts. V and J are TRBV4-1 and TRBJ2-3; D call uncertain. With 0 bases removed from V and 4 bases from J, the gap between germline ends came to 17 bases. Germline V lookup: CDR1 MGHRA, CDR2 YSYEKL. The length of the CDR3 is 17 residues. Here the CDR3 reads CASSQDRSGTLADTQYF. Here the CDR3 DNA reads TGCGCCAGCAGCCAAGATCGGTCGGGTACTCTGGCAGATACGCAGTATTTT.

This clonotype was found many times. This chain connects TRBV5-5 to TRBJ2-5; D remains ambiguous. The V gene's germline CDR1 is SGHKS and CDR2 YYEKEE (reference sequence). The V gene lost 4 bases and the J gene lost 0 bases, with 13 bases spanning the gap. This CDR3 comprises 15 residues. The CDR3 DNA follows: TGTGCCAGCAGCGTGTACGACGGACACCAAGAGACCCAGTACTTC. It specifies CASSVYDGHQETQYF.